Each of the 25 T cell receptor beta chains below was sequenced from the same sample in a study of blood T cells in healthy people across ages. Through a sample-barcoded 5' primer and a J-beta primer mix, a second PCR was run for about 6 to 11 cycles. Via MiXCR, TCRdb re-called the 5' RACE reads, giving one row per CDR3 protein. The sample holds 800,000 to 950,000 distinct CDR3 sequences, 25% to 30% seen once. These same records also appear under a second study, on T cells of mothers and their children.

Sequencing was carried out using blood. The source is a woman in her thirties or forties in good health.

The sample holds a few counts of this clonotype. Since a much larger clone is just one base distant, this may be a read error. The chain recombines TRBV7-2 with TRBJ1-4; TRBD1 is a possible D gene (5 bases). This CDR3 region has 14 residues. CDR1 is SGHTA and CDR2 is FQGNSA in the germline V gene. CDR3: CASSLQALGEKRFF. CDR3 DNA: TGTGCCAGCAGCTTACAGGCTCTAGGGGAAAAACGGTTTTTT.

Many counts were recorded for this clonotype. The gene calls are TRBV29-1 and TRBJ2-1; TRBD1 matches at 8 bases. The J segment lost 3 bases and the V segment lost 7 bases, leaving 8 bases of the junction unmatched. CDR1 and CDR2 (germline): SQVTM, ANQGSEA. The CDR3 is 14 amino acids. In DNA form, the CDR3 reads TGCAGCGCAGAGGACAGGGCCTTCTACAATGAGCAGTTCTTC. This gives the protein CSAEDRAFYNEQFF.

The chain employs TRBV6-5 and TRBJ1-5, with D unclear. Trimming pared 0 bases from V and 4 bases from J, leaving 4 bases between. Germline lookup yields CDR1 MNHEY and CDR2 SVGAGI. The CDR3 length is 13 residues. DNA of the CDR3: TGTGCCAGCAGTTACTCGAGGAATCAGCCCCAGCATTTT. Amino acids: CASSYSRNQPQHF.

Comments on this clonotype: A read error may explain this, as a much larger clone is one base away. This chain connects TRBV20-1 to TRBJ2-7, with D possibly matching TRBD2 (6 bases). This CDR3 region has 16 residues. V was pared by 3 bases and J by 0 bases, with 18 bases between. Germline CDR1 is DFQATT and CDR2 is SNEGSKA (reference sequence). The DNA for the CDR3 is TGCAGTGCTAGGGCTAGGGGCGCGGGAATCTCCTACGAGCAGTACTTC. It codes for CSARARGAGISYEQYF.

With regard to this clonotype: A much larger clone lies a single base off, so this may be a read error. V gene TRBV29-1 combines with J gene TRBJ2-1; 8 bases align to TRBD1. TRBJ2-7 matches the DNA end more closely, so the J call is doubtful. The V gene's germline CDR1 is SQVTM and CDR2 ANQGSEA. This CDR3 is 15 amino acids long. Here the CDR3 reads CSVAHQGQEAYEQYF. For the CDR3, the DNA is TGCAGCGTCGCTCACCAGGGACAGGAGGCCTACGAGCAGTACTTC.

The sample holds a few counts of this clonotype. This chain connects TRBV3-1 to TRBJ2-7; no clear D gene. This CDR3 is built from 15 residues. Germline lookup yields CDR1 LGHDT and CDR2 YNNKEL (reference sequence). V shed 0 bases and J shed 3 bases, with 12 bases lying between them. CDR3 region: CASSQDKAVIYEQYF. The DNA for the CDR3 is TGTGCCAGCAGCCAAGATAAAGCCGTAATCTACGAGCAGTACTTC.

V is TRBV7-2 and J is TRBJ2-1, with 7 positions matching TRBD1. This CDR3 region has 12 residues. The junction had 7 bases not matched to a gene; V was cut back by 5 bases and J by 12 bases. Germline V gene data show CDR1 as SGHTA and CDR2 as FQGNSA. This CDR3 is CASSVTGVWQFF. CDR3 DNA sequence: TGTGCCAGCAGCGTTACAGGGGTATGGCAGTTCTTC.

The table lists this clonotype with a few counts. The V call is TRBV12-3 or TRBV12-4, the J call TRBJ2-1, with D possibly being TRBD1 (6 bases). The V end was cut by 6 bases, the J end by 0 bases, with 15 bases between. This CDR3 contains 16 residues. The CDR3 region has the DNA TGTGCCAGCAGGCCTATAACAGGGAGCTCCTACAATGAGCAGTTCTTC. Protein product: CASRPITGSSYNEQFF.

This clonotype was detected only a few times. The J gene is TRBJ1-2, the V gene TRBV5-1; 10 nucleotides align to TRBD1. This CDR3 is built from 16 residues. Germline CDR1 SGHRS, CDR2 YFSETQ. J gave up 2 bases and V 0 bases, and 4 bases lay outside the gene matches. The chain's CDR3 is CASSLVGQGINYGYTF. The CDR3 nucleotides read TGCGCCAGCAGCTTGGTGGGACAGGGGATCAACTATGGCTACACCTTC.

For this clonotype: The junction does not match germline at one end; this may be a read error. CDR3 DNA: TGTGCCGGCAGCTCCGACAGGTCCTACAATGAGCAGTTCTTC. Residues: CAGSSDRSYNEQFF. This chain links TRBV5-4 with TRBJ2-1; possible D gene TRBD1, 6 bases. The germline gives CDR1 SGHNT, CDR2 YYREEE (reference sequence). This CDR3 has 14 amino acids.

The chain is built from TRBV2 and TRBJ2-4; no clear D gene. The J call may be mistaken, given a closer DNA end match to TRBJ2-7. CDR1 and CDR2 from the germline V gene are SNHLY and FYNNEI. The CDR3 loop spans 13 amino acids. CDR3 sequence: CASRPDIGYEQYF. CDR3 DNA: TGTGCCAGCAGACCCGACATCGGTTACGAGCAGTACTTC.

The rearrangement links TRBV5-1 to TRBJ1-4; D ambiguous. CDR3 size: 16 residues. Germline CDR1 is SGHRS and CDR2 is YFSETQ. V lost 0 bases and J 0 bases, leaving 9 bases between the germline ends. CDR3: CASSLDGVATNEKLFF. The DNA for the CDR3 is TGCGCCAGCAGCTTGGACGGGGTGGCAACTAATGAAAAACTGTTTTTT. The full variable domain, its missing parts supplied by reference TRBV5-1 and TRBJ1-4, is KAGVTQTPRYLIKTRGQQVTLSCSPISGHRSVSWYQQTPGQGLQFLFEYFSETQRNKGNFPGRFSGRQFSNSRSEMNVSTLELGDSALYLCASSLDGVATNEKLFFGSGTQLSVL.

This clonotype has at least ten counts. The gene calls are TRBV4-1 and TRBJ2-6; D gene ambiguous. Between the trimmed V and J ends, which lost 1 base and 2 bases, there was a span of 9 bases. Germline V CDR1 and CDR2: MGHRA, YSYEKL. The CDR3 length is 16 residues. The CDR3 loop reads CASSQARGAGANVLTF. The DNA of the CDR3 is TGCGCCAGCAGCCAAGCTCGTGGGGCTGGGGCCAACGTCCTGACTTTC.

In this sample, this clonotype turned up once. The chain joins TRBV6-5 to TRBJ1-2; maybe TRBD1 (5 bases). Per germline, CDR1 MNHEY and CDR2 SVGAGI. The CDR3 has 14 residues. The V and J ends lost 8 bases and 1 base respectively, with 14 bases between them. Here the CDR3 DNA reads TGTGCCAGCGGAGCCCTTGACAGTAACTATGGCTACACCTTC. Translating it yields CASGALDSNYGYTF.

The chain has TRBV15 and TRBJ1-5; possible D gene TRBD1, 5 bases. The V end was cut by 0 bases, the J end by 2 bases, with 8 bases between. The germline CDR1 and CDR2 sequences are LNHNV and YYDKDF (reference sequence). The CDR3 sequence is 15 residues long. In nucleotides, the CDR3 is TGTGCCACCAGCAGAGACGGGGCGGGCAATCAGCCCCAGCATTTT. Its protein product is CATSRDGAGNQPQHF.

Worth noting for this clonotype: A much more abundant neighbour one base away suggests this may be a read error. The final CDR3 position lacks the conserved phenylalanine or tryptophan, pointing to a likely read error. V usage is TRBV4-1 and J usage is TRBJ2-4; the match to TRBD1 covers 10 bases. From germline, CDR1 is MGHRA and CDR2 YSYEKL. The CDR3 extends over 14 amino acids. V gave up 6 bases and J gave up 5 bases; unmatched junction bases: 4. The CDR3 DNA reads TGCGCCAGCAGGAGGGACAGGGGCGAAAACATTCAGTACTTA. Protein sequence: CASRRDRGENIQYL.

This clonotype was seen at least ten times. V is TRBV5-8 and J is TRBJ1-2; unclear D gene. CDR3 length: 13 amino acids. Germline CDR1 reads SGHTS; CDR2 reads YDEGEE. The V gene lost 5 bases and the J gene lost 1 base, with 9 bases spanning the gap. The CDR3 loop reads CASSFGNNYGYTF. The CDR3 coding sequence is TGTGCCAGCAGTTTCGGGAATAACTATGGCTACACCTTC.

This clonotype was counted at least ten times. The V and J genes are TRBV6-5 and TRBJ2-5, with D perhaps matching TRBD1 or TRBD2 (5 bases each). V lost 6 bases to trimming and J lost 2 bases, with 10 bases between them. This CDR3 is built from 13 residues. Germline V gene lookup returns CDR1 MNHEY and CDR2 SVGAGI. The CDR3 reads CASRGTNQETQYF. The CDR3 DNA follows: TGTGCCAGCAGGGGGACCAATCAAGAGACCCAGTACTTC.

The rearrangement uses TRBV5-1 and TRBJ2-5, with TRBD2 matching over 9 bases. Germline values: CDR1 SGHRS, CDR2 YFSETQ. V trimming: 3 bases; J trimming: 4 bases; junction bases outside the gene matches: 10. The CDR3 is 16 residues long. CDR3 DNA: TGCGCCAGCAGCTCGACATTGGGACTAGCTGGAGAGACCCAGTACTTC. This gives the protein CASSSTLGLAGETQYF.

This chain joins TRBV12-3 or TRBV12-4 and TRBJ1-2; D is unresolved. Trimming left V 6 bases short and J 1 base short, with 9 bases between. There are 13 residues in the CDR3. The CDR3 coding sequence is TGTGCCAGCAGGGGCCCAGGTAACTATGGCTACACCTTC. Protein product: CASRGPGNYGYTF.

This clonotype was counted many times. The gene calls are TRBV27 and TRBJ2-5; no definite D call. V was pared by 2 bases and J by 7 bases, with 11 bases between. The CDR3 contains 13 residues. Germline CDR1 is MNHEY and CDR2 is SMNVEV (reference sequence). DNA of the CDR3: TGTGCCAGCAGTTTAACCAGCGTCGGGACCCAGTACTTC. It specifies CASSLTSVGTQYF.

This clonotype has a count of ten or more. This chain connects TRBV6-5 to TRBJ2-4, with TRBD1 identical over 8 bases. Trimming cost V 3 bases and J 5 bases; bases outside gene matches: 6. Per germline, CDR1 MNHEY and CDR2 SVGAGI. The CDR3 sequence is 15 residues long. The CDR3 DNA is TGTGCCAGCAGTTATGACAGGGGCGGACAAAACATTCAGTACTTC. This sequence encodes CASSYDRGGQNIQYF.

Ten or more counts support this clonotype. The chain combines TRBV5-1 with TRBJ2-1; 16 nucleotides agree with TRBD2. With V trimmed by 4 bases and J by 12 bases, 7 bases remained unmatched. CDR1 SGHRS and CDR2 YFSETQ come from the germline V gene. This CDR3 contains 15 residues. CDR3 coding DNA: TGCGCCAGCAGCACGGGGACTAGCGGGGGGGGACTGCAGTTCTTC. Translating it yields CASSTGTSGGGLQFF.

This chain uses TRBV12-3 or TRBV12-4 with TRBJ2-3; 15 nucleotides line up with TRBD2. The ends lost 5 bases at V and 2 bases at J; junction bases unmatched: 5. This CDR3 contains 17 residues. CDR3 sequence (DNA): TGTGCCAGCAGTATAGGGACTAGCGGGGGGTTCACAGATACGCAGTATTTT. This encodes CASSIGTSGGFTDTQYF.

At least ten counts were recorded for this clonotype. The genes are TRBV6-5 and TRBJ1-6, with D maybe TRBD1 (5 bases). Per the germline V gene, CDR1 is MNHEY and CDR2 is SVGAGI. The germline V and J ends were trimmed by 2 bases and 4 bases, with 24 bases remaining between them. This CDR3 spans 20 amino acids. CDR3 sequence reads: CASSYATGPRDRGYNSPLHF. Written as DNA, the CDR3 is TGTGCCAGCAGTTACGCTACAGGTCCAAGGGACCGGGGTTATAATTCACCCCTCCACTTT.